The T cell receptor beta chain described here comes from a study of Ad26.COV2.S vaccination and SARS-CoV-2 variants. Study-level results: Vaccine recipients posted higher spike-specific TCR breadth than their placebo counterparts. For non-spike TCRs, breadth in vaccine recipients resembled that in placebo recipients.

Treatment of the sample: some 20 received Ad26.COV2.S at low or high dose, single or two shots; 5 received placebo; per-sample allocation not given. Samples analyzed were those drawn on day 63 after the first vaccine or placebo injection. To note about this clone: Its antigen is still unknown.

The CDR3 has 17 amino acids. The V and J ends lost 6 bases and 4 bases respectively, with 26 bases between them. Germline CDR1 is SGDLS and CDR2 is YYNGEE. Profiled with immunoSEQ multiplex PCR; TCRdb holds only in-frame clones, not every one. The table records hundreds of thousands of clones, 90% of them present only once. The rearrangement links TRBV9 to TRBJ2-7; D is possibly TRBD2 (7 bases). This sequence originates from a person between 18 and 60 years old who received the Ad26.COV2.S COVID-19 vaccine or a placebo. Sample: peripheral blood, taken in a trial of Ad26.COV2.S vaccine versus placebo. Here the CDR3 reads CASTSLSRGASYYEQYF. CDR3 DNA: TGTGCCAGCACCAGTCTCAGTCGGGGGGCCTCATATTACGAGCAGTACTTC.